This T cell receptor (beta chain) was sequenced in a study of cytomegalovirus exposure and HLA in healthy donors. A few counts support this clone. The germline gives CDR1 MNHNS, CDR2 SASEGT. CDR3 length: 14 residues. Trimming pared 2 bases from V and 6 bases from J, leaving 13 bases between. PCR employed 60 Vbeta and 13 Jbeta primers. Assay: immunoSEQ multiplex PCR; the TCRdb copy retains only in-frame clones and omits some. The profile shows tens of thousands of clones, about 81% of them singletons. This receptor was identified in a young woman in good health and CMV-seronegative. The chain employs TRBV6-1 and TRBJ1-1; D remains ambiguous. Sequences were obtained from PBMCs. CDR3 bases: TGTGCCAGCAGTGAATCAGGTGGGGAGGCTGAAGCTTTCTTT. Residues: CASSESGGEAEAFF.